The 17 T cell receptor beta chains listed next were all sequenced from one sample in a study of response to subunit inactivated influenza vaccine. TCRdb fed the RT-PCR reads into MiXCR, producing one record per CDR3 protein. This table holds around 580,000 distinct CDR3 sequences, roughly 15% found once. The specimen was PBMCs from blood, collected 11 to 12 days after vaccination. These receptors all come from a man aged 50 to 59 who received an inactivated influenza vaccine.

V and J are TRBV5-6 and TRBJ2-5, with a possible D match to TRBD2 (5 bases). CDR3 length equals 16 residues. Germline loops: CDR1 SGHDT, CDR2 YYEEEE. V was clipped by 2 bases and J by 4 bases, with 18 bases between them. CDR3: CASSFPPAESGETQYF. The CDR3 DNA is TGTGCCAGCAGCTTTCCACCAGCGGAGTCGGGAGAGACCCAGTACTTC. Together with reference TRBV5-6 and TRBJ2-5, the CDR3 gives the full variable domain: DAGVTQSPTHLIKTRGQQVTLRCSPKSGHDTVSWYQQALGQGPQFIFQYYEEEERQRGNFPDRFSGHQFPNYSSELNVNALLLGDSALYLCASSFPPAESGETQYFGPGTRLLVL.

The chain employs TRBV5-1 and TRBJ2-1, with 7 bases matching TRBD2. The CDR3 loop spans 14 amino acids. CDR1 is SGHRS, CDR2 YFSETQ, per germline. The V segment lost 7 bases and the J segment 1 base; nucleotides outside the gene matches: 5. In nucleotides, the CDR3 is TGCGCCAGCCGGGAGGTAATGTCCTACAATGAGCAGTTCTTC. Translation gives CASREVMSYNEQFF. Using reference TRBV5-1 and TRBJ2-1 for the parts outside the CDR3, the full variable domain is KAGVTQTPRYLIKTRGQQVTLSCSPISGHRSVSWYQQTPGQGLQFLFEYFSETQRNKGNFPGRFSGRQFSNSRSEMNVSTLELGDSALYLCASREVMSYNEQFFGPGTRLTVL.

V is TRBV20-1 and J is TRBJ2-5; TRBD1 aligns across 9 bases. Germline CDR1 is DFQATT and CDR2 is SNEGSKA (reference sequence). The CDR3 totals 12 residues. V gave up 4 bases and J gave up 6 bases; unmatched junction bases: 3. The CDR3 sequence: CSANGQGKTQYF. The DNA of the CDR3 is TGCAGTGCTAATGGACAGGGGAAGACCCAGTACTTC.

This clonotype was detected a few times. The chain carries TRBV5-1 and TRBJ2-7; TRBD2 agrees at 7 bases. Germline loops: CDR1 SGHRS, CDR2 YFSETQ. The V and J ends lost 1 base and 7 bases, in that order; junction bases with no gene match: 5. This CDR3 is 13 amino acids long. CDR3 coding DNA: TGCGCCAGCAGCTTGAAGCGGGAAGGAGAGCAGTACTTC. It codes for CASSLKREGEQYF.

This clonotype appeared a single time. This chain links TRBV20-1 with TRBJ2-7; a weak D match, TRBD2 (9 bases). The germline V gene encodes CDR1 DFQATT and CDR2 SNEGSKA (reference sequence). The CDR3 runs to 19 residues. The V end lost 5 bases, the J end lost 6 bases, and 35 bases lay between the germline ends. CDR3 nucleotides: TGCAGTGCTCCCGGGACAGGTATACACCTAGCGGGGAGGAATCGCGAGCAGTACTTC. Encoded protein: CSAPGTGIHLAGRNREQYF.

This clonotype was found a few times. This chain uses TRBV12-3 or TRBV12-4 with TRBJ1-2; maybe TRBD1 (6 bases). Trimming pared 8 bases from V and 4 bases from J, leaving 17 bases between. The CDR3 totals 14 residues. Here the CDR3 reads CASSRQGPRYGYTF. The CDR3 nucleotides read TGTGCCAGCTCGCGCCAGGGGCCCCGCTATGGCTACACCTTC.

This clonotype was seen at least ten times. The chain is built from TRBV12-3 or TRBV12-4 and TRBJ2-7, with D hard to call. The CDR3 extends over 11 amino acids. Trimming took off 6 bases at V and 3 bases at J, with 6 bases between the two ends. CDR3 in DNA: TGTGCCAGCAGCGCTTACTACGAGCAGTACTTC. This translates into CASSAYYEQYF.

The table lists this clonotype with a few counts. J is TRBJ2-1 and V is TRBV4-2; the match to TRBD2 covers 7 bases. The CDR3 loop spans 15 amino acids. The V gene end was trimmed by 1 base and the J gene end by 4 bases; junction bases not matched to a gene: 4. Per germline, CDR1 LGHNA and CDR2 YNFKEQ. This CDR3 reads CASSQGLRGYNEQFF. As DNA, the CDR3 is TGTGCCAGCAGCCAAGGCTTGCGGGGGTACAATGAGCAGTTCTTC.

This clonotype was seen a few times. This chain uses TRBV24-1 with TRBJ2-1; D call uncertain. The V gene lost 8 bases and the J gene lost 7 bases, with 11 bases spanning the gap. CDR1 KGHDR and CDR2 SFDVKD come from the germline V gene. The CDR3 consists of 12 residues. The CDR3 DNA sequence: TGTGCCACCATATCGGTTTGGAATGAGCAGTTCTTC. Translating it yields CATISVWNEQFF.

This clonotype was seen a handful of times. The chain has TRBV7-2 and TRBJ2-1; D might be TRBD2 (6 bases). The CDR3 has 11 amino acids. The germline V gene encodes CDR1 SGHTA and CDR2 FQGNSA. The ends were cut back, 2 bases at V and 13 bases at J, with 9 bases in the middle. This CDR3 is CASSLMRGQFF. Written as DNA, the CDR3 is TGTGCCAGCAGCTTAATGCGGGGTCAGTTCTTC.

The chain carries TRBV9 and TRBJ1-4; a possible D gene is TRBD1 (5 bases). Germline V lookup: CDR1 SGDLS, CDR2 YYNGEE. The CDR3 sequence is 14 residues long. The V end lost 7 bases, the J end lost 8 bases, and 18 bases lay between the germline ends. CDR3 residues: CASGLTGASEKLFF. The DNA for the CDR3 is TGTGCCAGCGGACTCACAGGTGCTAGCGAAAAACTGTTTTTT.

J is TRBJ2-7 and V is TRBV29-1; D is perhaps TRBD1 or TRBD2 (6 bases each). Germline values: CDR1 SQVTM, CDR2 ANQGSEA. V gave up 7 bases and J gave up 4 bases, with 20 bases separating them. The CDR3 sequence is 14 residues long. The CDR3 sequence: CSAAREGGWYEQYF. The CDR3 DNA is TGCAGCGCAGCCCGTGAGGGGGGTTGGTACGAGCAGTACTTC.

The chain uses TRBV5-6 and TRBJ2-2; D unresolved. CDR1 SGHDT and CDR2 YYEEEE come from the germline V gene. The V end was cut by 3 bases, the J end by 0 bases, with 15 bases between. CDR3 length: 17 residues. In DNA, the CDR3 is TGTGCCAGCAGCTCGACGGTACGGGTCCCGAACACCGGGGAGCTGTTTTTT. This gives the protein CASSSTVRVPNTGELFF.

This clonotype occurred many times. The genes are TRBV7-2 and TRBJ1-5; D gene uncertain. Trimming took 1 base from V and 6 from J, leaving 7 bases between them. Per germline, CDR1 SGHTA and CDR2 FQGNSA. There are 13 residues in the CDR3. CDR3 loop: CASSLGRVQPQHF. The DNA of the CDR3 is TGTGCCAGCAGCTTAGGGAGGGTTCAGCCCCAGCATTTT.

The chain joins TRBV24-1 to TRBJ1-2; no clear D. The CDR3 runs 14 residues. CDR1 is KGHDR and CDR2 is SFDVKD in the germline V gene. V lost 5 bases and J 2 bases, leaving 11 bases between the germline ends. The CDR3 nucleotides are TGTGCCACCAGTGGAATGGCCACGAACTATGGCTACACCTTC. This encodes CATSGMATNYGYTF.

This rearrangement joins TRBV28 to TRBJ2-3; TRBD2 aligns across 13 bases. This CDR3 has 18 residues. Germline V gene lookup returns CDR1 MDHEN and CDR2 SYDVKM. V lost 5 bases, J lost 4 bases, and 12 bases stayed unmatched. The CDR3 protein is CASSPGLGTSGTSDTQYF. Written as DNA, the CDR3 is TGTGCCAGCAGTCCGGGCCTCGGGACTAGCGGGACGTCAGATACGCAGTATTTT.

The V gene is TRBV3-1, the J gene TRBJ1-3, with D hard to call. From germline, CDR1 is LGHDT and CDR2 YNNKEL (reference sequence). Trimming pared 0 bases from V and 7 bases from J, leaving 7 bases between. The CDR3 has 13 residues. CDR3 sequence: CASSQDLKNTIYF. The CDR3 coding sequence is TGTGCCAGCAGCCAAGATCTGAAGAACACCATATATTTT.